This T cell receptor beta chain is drawn from a study of control samples from healthy donors and cancer patients. Only in-frame clones appear in the TCRdb table, and some are missing; sequencing was by immunoSEQ multiplex PCR. In the table there are under 100,000 clones, around 89% of which are singletons. Germline CDR1 SGHAT, CDR2 FQNNGV. The CDR3 is made up of 13 amino acids. V was clipped by 3 bases and J by 5 bases, with 10 bases between them. The receptor's source is a woman in her seventies in good health. V gene TRBV11-2 combines with J gene TRBJ1-1, with D possibly being TRBD1 (5 bases). Source material: blood. The CDR3: CASSLWEGTEAFF. CDR3 sequence (DNA): TGTGCCAGCAGCTTGTGGGAGGGGACTGAAGCTTTCTTT.